The 14 T cell receptor beta chains below all came from one sample that was sequenced in a study of blood T cells in healthy people across ages. The second PCR ran roughly 6 to 12 cycles with a sample-barcoded 5' primer and J-beta primers. TCRdb used MiXCR to reprocess the 5' RACE reads, holding one entry per CDR3 protein. Counted here are 800,000 to 950,000 distinct CDR3 sequences, around 48% occurring once; the ten biggest clones make up around 15%. The source material was blood. The receptors originated from a man aged 25 to 40 in good health.

This chain uses TRBV27 with TRBJ2-7; 9 bases agree with TRBD1. The J call may be faulty, since TRBJ2-5 better matches the DNA end. The CDR3 is 13 amino acids. Germline V CDR1 and CDR2: MNHEY, SMNVEV (reference sequence). The chain's CDR3 is CASNRGPGETQYF. CDR3 DNA: TGTGCCAGCAACAGGGGGCCAGGGGAGACCCAGTACTTC.

V gene TRBV7-3 combines with J gene TRBJ2-1; the match to TRBD2 covers 7 bases. This CDR3 has 16 residues. V shed 1 base, J shed 7 bases, and the junction held 10 bases outside the gene matches. The germline V gene encodes CDR1 SGHTA and CDR2 FQGTGA. CDR3 region: CASSLRLGRERNEQFF. In DNA form, the CDR3 reads TGTGCCAGCAGCTTAAGGTTGGGGCGGGAGAGGAATGAGCAGTTCTTC.

V usage is TRBV29-1 and J usage is TRBJ2-3; tentative D call: TRBD2 (6 bases). Germline V CDR1 and CDR2: SQVTM, ANQGSEA. The CDR3 loop spans 15 amino acids. The V end was cut by 4 bases, the J end by 2 bases, with 16 bases between. The CDR3 DNA reads TGCAGCGTTGCGGGAATTTGGACTACCACAGATACGCAGTATTTT. Translating it yields CSVAGIWTTTDTQYF.

V is TRBV7-9 and J is TRBJ2-1; D perhaps matches TRBD1 (5 bases). V lost 5 bases, J lost 5 bases, and 16 bases lay in between. Germline lookup yields CDR1 SEHNR and CDR2 FQNEAQ (reference sequence). This CDR3 comprises 15 residues. In DNA form, the CDR3 reads TGTGCCAGCAGCCAAGGGCAGGGAATCAACAATGAGCAGTTCTTC. Translation: CASSQGQGINNEQFF.

This CDR3 reads CASSLAGLAGKNEQYF. DNA for the CDR3: TGTGCCAGCAGCCTCGCCGGACTAGCGGGGAAAAATGAGCAGTACTTC. The genes are TRBV6-5 and TRBJ2-5; 12 positions agree with TRBD2. Trimming at V came to 6 bases and at J to 11 bases, leaving 16 bases not matched to a gene. CDR3 length: 16 residues. The germline gives CDR1 MNHEY, CDR2 SVGAGI.

The genes are TRBV6-2 or TRBV6-3 and TRBJ2-5; D is possibly TRBD1 (6 bases). The CDR3 has 17 residues. Germline CDR1 is MNHEY and CDR2 is SVGEGT. V was clipped by 2 bases and J by 1 base, with 17 bases between them. The CDR3 protein is CASSYPLGQPAQETQYF. In DNA, the CDR3 is TGTGCCAGCAGTTACCCCCTCGGACAGCCGGCCCAAGAGACCCAGTACTTC.

As to this clonotype: With a much larger clone just one base away, this may be a read error. The chain links TRBV6-1 to TRBJ2-1, with D unresolved. V lost 4 bases to trimming and J lost 9 bases, with 13 bases between them. The CDR3 is 13 residues long. CDR1 is MNHNS, CDR2 SASEGT, per germline. This CDR3 is CASSVRRSIEQFF. The CDR3 nucleotides read TGTGCCAGCAGTGTGCGTCGGTCCATTGAGCAGTTCTTC.

The chain combines TRBV20-1 with TRBJ2-1; D ambiguous. Trimming removed 1 base from V and 12 bases from J, with 7 bases in between. Germline CDR1 and CDR2: DFQATT and SNEGSKA (reference sequence). This CDR3 comprises 10 residues. The CDR3 sequence is CSARVGGQFF. Here the CDR3 DNA reads TGCAGTGCTAGAGTCGGCGGGCAGTTCTTC.

The rearrangement uses TRBV7-9 and TRBJ1-4; D is ambiguous. CDR3 length equals 14 residues. Germline values: CDR1 SEHNR, CDR2 FQNEAQ (reference sequence). V shed 5 bases and J shed 8 bases, with 15 bases lying between them. The CDR3 DNA sequence: TGTGCCAGCAGCCTCGGAACGGACGCGGAAAAACTGTTTTTT. Protein product: CASSLGTDAEKLFF.

This clonotype was seen only once. The DNA for the CDR3 is TGCGCCAGCAGCCATGCAGGGAGGAACCAGCCCCAGCATTTT. Translated: CASSHAGRNQPQHF. The V and J genes are TRBV4-1 and TRBJ1-5; tentatively, D is TRBD1 (5 bases). In germline, CDR1 is MGHRA, CDR2 YSYEKL. The germline V and J ends were trimmed by 3 bases and 7 bases, with 13 bases remaining between them. This CDR3 is 14 amino acids long.

Comment on this clonotype: A read error may account for a junction end that differs from germline. This chain links TRBV3-1 with TRBJ2-1; 10 bases align to TRBD1. This CDR3 has 18 residues. In germline, CDR1 is LGHDT, CDR2 YNNKEL (reference sequence). CDR3 in DNA: TGTGCCGGCAGCCAACGGACAGGGGGTACGGAGTCCTACAATGAGCAGTTCTTC. It codes for CAGSQRTGGTESYNEQFF.

In its sample, this clonotype was seen many times. The chain employs TRBV28 and TRBJ2-1; 14 bases map to TRBD2. Trimming cost V 8 bases and J 7 bases; bases outside gene matches: 7. Germline assignment: CDR1 MDHEN and CDR2 SYDVKM. This CDR3 spans 15 amino acids. In DNA, the CDR3 is TGTGCCAGCCTGACTAGCGGGGGGGCTGCTAATGAGCAGTTCTTC. As protein: CASLTSGGAANEQFF.

J is TRBJ2-7 and V is TRBV9; D not resolved. The CDR3 is 15 residues long. Trimming pared 1 base from V and 0 bases from J, leaving 11 bases between. CDR1 is SGDLS, CDR2 YYNGEE, per germline. DNA of the CDR3: TGTGCCAGCAGCGTATCGGTACAGAGCTCCTACGAGCAGTACTTC. This gives the protein CASSVSVQSSYEQYF.

V is TRBV25-1 and J is TRBJ2-1; TRBD2 might be the D (5 bases). V lost 0 bases and J lost 4, with 10 bases in between. Germline assignment: CDR1 MGHDK and CDR2 SYGVNS. This CDR3 spans 15 amino acids. The CDR3 DNA follows: TGTGCCAGCAGTGAATATCGAGGGTCTTACAATGAGCAGTTCTTC. Protein product: CASSEYRGSYNEQFF.